This T cell receptor beta chain was documented in a study of blood T cell repertoires in COVID-19. V gave up 7 bases and J gave up 3 bases, with 12 bases separating them. The CDR3 is 13 residues long. Germline CDR1 and CDR2: WNHNN and SYGVQD (reference sequence). Generated by immunoSEQ multiplex PCR, the TCRdb table keeps only in-frame clones and is missing some. Seen here are about 200,000 clones, around 85% observed once, and the top ten hold 0.85% to 0.95%. Sequencing was done on a sample of peripheral blood. This receptor was taken from a man aged 55 to 70 with COVID-19, enrolled during active disease. The chain has TRBV10-1 and TRBJ1-1, with D unresolved. CDR3 region: CASKASGHTEAFF. The DNA of the CDR3 is TGCGCCAGCAAGGCTAGCGGGCACACTGAAGCTTTCTTT.